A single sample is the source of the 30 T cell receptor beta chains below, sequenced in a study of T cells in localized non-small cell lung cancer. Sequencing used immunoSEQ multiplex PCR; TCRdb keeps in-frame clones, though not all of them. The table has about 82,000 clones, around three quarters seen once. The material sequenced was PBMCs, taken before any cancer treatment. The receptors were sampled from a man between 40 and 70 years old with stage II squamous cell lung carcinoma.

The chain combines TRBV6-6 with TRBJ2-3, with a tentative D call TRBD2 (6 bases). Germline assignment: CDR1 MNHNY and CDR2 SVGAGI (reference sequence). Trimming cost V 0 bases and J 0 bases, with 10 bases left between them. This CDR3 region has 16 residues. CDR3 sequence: CASSYSSSGSTDTQYF. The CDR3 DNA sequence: TGTGCCAGCAGTTACTCAAGCAGCGGGAGCACAGATACGCAGTATTTT.

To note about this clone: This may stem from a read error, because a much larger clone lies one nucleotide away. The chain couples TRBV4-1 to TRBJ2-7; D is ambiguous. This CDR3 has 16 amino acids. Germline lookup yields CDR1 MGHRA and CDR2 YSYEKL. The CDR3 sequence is CASSQDLGSASYGQYF. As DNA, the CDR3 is TGCGCCAGCAGCCAAGATCTTGGCAGCGCCAGCTACGGGCAGTACTTC.

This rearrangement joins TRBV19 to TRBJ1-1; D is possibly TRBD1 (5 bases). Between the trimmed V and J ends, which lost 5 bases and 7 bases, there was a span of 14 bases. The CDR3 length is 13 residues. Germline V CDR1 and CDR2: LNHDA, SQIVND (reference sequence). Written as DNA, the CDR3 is TGTGCCAGTAGTGATAGGGGCAGGAGTGAAGCTTTCTTT. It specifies CASSDRGRSEAFF.

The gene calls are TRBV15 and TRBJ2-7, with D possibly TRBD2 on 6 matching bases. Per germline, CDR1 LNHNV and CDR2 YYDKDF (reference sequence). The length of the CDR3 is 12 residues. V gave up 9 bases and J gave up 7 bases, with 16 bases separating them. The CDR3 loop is CATGGHRLEQYF. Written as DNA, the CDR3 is TGTGCCACGGGGGGTCATCGATTGGAGCAGTACTTC.

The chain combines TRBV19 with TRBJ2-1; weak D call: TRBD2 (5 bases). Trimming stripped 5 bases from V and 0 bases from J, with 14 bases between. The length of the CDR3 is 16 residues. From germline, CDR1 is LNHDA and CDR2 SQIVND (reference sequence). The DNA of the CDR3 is TGTGCCAGTAGTCCGCGGGCCTGGAGCTCCTACAATGAGCAGTTCTTC. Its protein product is CASSPRAWSSYNEQFF.

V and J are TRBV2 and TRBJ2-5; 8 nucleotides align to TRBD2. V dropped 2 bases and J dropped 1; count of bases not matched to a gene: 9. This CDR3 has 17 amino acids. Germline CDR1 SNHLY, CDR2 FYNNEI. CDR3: CASSESSGLGGQETQYF. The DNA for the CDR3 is TGTGCCAGCAGTGAATCCTCGGGACTAGGGGGCCAAGAGACCCAGTACTTC. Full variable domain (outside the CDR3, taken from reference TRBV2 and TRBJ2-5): EPEVTQTPSHQVTQMGQEVILRCVPISNHLYFYWYRQILGQKVEFLVSFYNNEISEKSEIFDDQFSVERPDGSNFTLKIRSTKLEDSAMYFCASSESSGLGGQETQYFGPGTRLLVL.

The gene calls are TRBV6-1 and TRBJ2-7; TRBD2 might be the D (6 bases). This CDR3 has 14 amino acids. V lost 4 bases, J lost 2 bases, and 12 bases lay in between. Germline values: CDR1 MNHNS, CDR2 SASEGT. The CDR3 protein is CASSGLAPPYEQYF. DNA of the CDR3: TGTGCCAGCAGTGGCCTAGCGCCTCCCTACGAGCAGTACTTC.

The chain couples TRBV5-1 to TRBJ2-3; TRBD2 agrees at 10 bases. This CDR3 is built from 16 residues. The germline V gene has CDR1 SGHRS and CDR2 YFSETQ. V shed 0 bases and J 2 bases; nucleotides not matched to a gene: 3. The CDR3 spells CASSLATSGITDTQYF. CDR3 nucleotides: TGCGCCAGCAGCTTGGCCACTAGCGGGATCACAGATACGCAGTATTTT. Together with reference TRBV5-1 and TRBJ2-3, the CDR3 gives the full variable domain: KAGVTQTPRYLIKTRGQQVTLSCSPISGHRSVSWYQQTPGQGLQFLFEYFSETQRNKGNFPGRFSGRQFSNSRSEMNVSTLELGDSALYLCASSLATSGITDTQYFGPGTRLTVL.

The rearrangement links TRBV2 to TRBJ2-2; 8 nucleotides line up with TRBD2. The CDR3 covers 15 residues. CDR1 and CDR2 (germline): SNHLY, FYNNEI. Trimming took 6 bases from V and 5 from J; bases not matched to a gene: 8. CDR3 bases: TGTGCCAGCAGGACAATAGCGGGGCTGACCGGGGAGCTGTTTTTT. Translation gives CASRTIAGLTGELFF. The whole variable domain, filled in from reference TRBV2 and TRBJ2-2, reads EPEVTQTPSHQVTQMGQEVILRCVPISNHLYFYWYRQILGQKVEFLVSFYNNEISEKSEIFDDQFSVERPDGSNFTLKIRSTKLEDSAMYFCASRTIAGLTGELFFGEGSRLTVL.

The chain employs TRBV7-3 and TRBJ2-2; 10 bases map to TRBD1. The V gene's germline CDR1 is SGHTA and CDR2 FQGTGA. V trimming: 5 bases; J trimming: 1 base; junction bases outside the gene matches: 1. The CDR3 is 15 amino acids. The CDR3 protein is CASSRDRGNTGELFF. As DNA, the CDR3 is TGTGCCAGCAGCCGGGACAGGGGGAACACCGGGGAGCTGTTTTTT.

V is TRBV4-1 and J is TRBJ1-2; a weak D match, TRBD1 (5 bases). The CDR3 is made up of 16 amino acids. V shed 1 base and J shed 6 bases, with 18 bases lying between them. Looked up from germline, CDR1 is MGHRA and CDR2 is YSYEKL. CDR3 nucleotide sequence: TGCGCCAGCAGCCAAGGAGACGTTCGGGGGGACGATGGCTACACCTTC. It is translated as CASSQGDVRGDDGYTF.

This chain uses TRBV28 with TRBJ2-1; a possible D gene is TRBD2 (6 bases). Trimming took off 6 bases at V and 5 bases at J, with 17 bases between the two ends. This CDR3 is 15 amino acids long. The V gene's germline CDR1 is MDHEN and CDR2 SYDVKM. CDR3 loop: CASSPRASAHNEQFF. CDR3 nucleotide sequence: TGTGCCAGCAGCCCCCGGGCTAGCGCGCACAATGAGCAGTTCTTC. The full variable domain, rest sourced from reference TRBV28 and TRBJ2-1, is DVKVTQSSRYLVKRTGEKVFLECVQDMDHENMFWYRQDPGLGLRLIYFSYDVKMKEKGDIPEGYSVSREKKERFSLILESASTNQTSMYLCASSPRASAHNEQFFGPGTRLTVL.

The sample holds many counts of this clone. The CDR3 loop is CASSQDGTGVNEQYF. DNA for the CDR3: TGCGCCAGCAGCCAAGACGGGACAGGGGTCAACGAGCAGTACTTC. V and J are TRBV4-1 and TRBJ2-7; TRBD1 aligns across 10 bases. From germline, CDR1 is MGHRA and CDR2 YSYEKL. CDR3 length: 15 residues. V dropped 0 bases and J dropped 5; count of bases not matched to a gene: 4.

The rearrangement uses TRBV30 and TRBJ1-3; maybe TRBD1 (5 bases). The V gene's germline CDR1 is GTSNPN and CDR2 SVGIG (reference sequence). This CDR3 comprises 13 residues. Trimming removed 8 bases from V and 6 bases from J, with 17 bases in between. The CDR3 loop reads CARRDLGSNTIYF. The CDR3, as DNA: TGTGCCCGTCGGGACTTAGGTTCAAACACCATATATTTT.

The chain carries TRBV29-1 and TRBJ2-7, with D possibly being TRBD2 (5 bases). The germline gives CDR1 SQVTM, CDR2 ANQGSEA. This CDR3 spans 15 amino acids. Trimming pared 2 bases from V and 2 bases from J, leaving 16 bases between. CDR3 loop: CSVETAGRAAYEQYF. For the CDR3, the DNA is TGCAGCGTTGAAACCGCCGGGCGGGCCGCCTACGAGCAGTACTTC.

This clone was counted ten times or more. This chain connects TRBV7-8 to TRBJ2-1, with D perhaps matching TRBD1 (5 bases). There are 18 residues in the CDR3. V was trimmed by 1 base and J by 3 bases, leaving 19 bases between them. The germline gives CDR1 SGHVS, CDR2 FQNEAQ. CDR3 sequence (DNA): TGTGCCAGCAGCTTAGGCAGGGAAATCTCCCCCCGCTACAATGAGCAGTTCTTC. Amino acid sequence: CASSLGREISPRYNEQFF.

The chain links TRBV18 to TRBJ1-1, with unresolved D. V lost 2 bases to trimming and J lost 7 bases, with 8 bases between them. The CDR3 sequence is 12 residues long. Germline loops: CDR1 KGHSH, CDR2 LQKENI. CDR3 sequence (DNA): TGTGCCAGCTCACCAGACGGGAGTGAAGCTTTCTTT. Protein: CASSPDGSEAFF.

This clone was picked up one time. Here the CDR3 DNA reads TGTGCCAGCAGCGTAGACGGGAGCGCAAACACAGATACGCAGTATTTT. Protein sequence: CASSVDGSANTDTQYF. This chain connects TRBV9 to TRBJ2-3, with D possibly TRBD2 on 6 matching bases. V was pared by 0 bases and J by 2 bases, with 13 bases between. Germline V gene sequence: CDR1 SGDLS, CDR2 YYNGEE. The CDR3 extends over 16 amino acids.

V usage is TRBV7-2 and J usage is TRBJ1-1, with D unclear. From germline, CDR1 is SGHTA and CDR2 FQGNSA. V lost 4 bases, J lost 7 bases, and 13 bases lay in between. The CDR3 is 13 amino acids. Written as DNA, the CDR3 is TGTGCCAGCAGCTCCCCCCCGCGCGGTGAAGCTTTCTTT. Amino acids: CASSSPPRGEAFF.

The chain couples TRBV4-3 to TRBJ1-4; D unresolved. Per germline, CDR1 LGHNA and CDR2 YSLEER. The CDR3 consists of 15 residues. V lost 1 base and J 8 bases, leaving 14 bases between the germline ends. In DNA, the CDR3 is TGCGCCAGCAGCCAAGTGGTAGCGGTACGGGAAAAACTGTTTTTT. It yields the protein CASSQVVAVREKLFF.

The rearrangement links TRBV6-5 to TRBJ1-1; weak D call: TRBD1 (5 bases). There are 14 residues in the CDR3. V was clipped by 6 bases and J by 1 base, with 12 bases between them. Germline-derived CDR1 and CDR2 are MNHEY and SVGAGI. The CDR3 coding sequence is TGTGCCAGCAGCCAGGGCTGGGGGAACACTGAAGCTTTCTTT. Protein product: CASSQGWGNTEAFF.

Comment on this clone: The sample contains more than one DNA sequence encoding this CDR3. The CDR3 nucleotides are TGTGCCTGGAGTTCGTCGAGCAATCAGCCCCAGCATTTT. Translation gives CAWSSSSNQPQHF. This sequence joins TRBV30 and TRBJ1-5; unclear D gene. The ends were cut back, 2 bases at V and 1 base at J, with 6 bases in the middle. From germline, CDR1 is GTSNPN and CDR2 SVGIG (reference sequence). CDR3 length equals 13 residues.

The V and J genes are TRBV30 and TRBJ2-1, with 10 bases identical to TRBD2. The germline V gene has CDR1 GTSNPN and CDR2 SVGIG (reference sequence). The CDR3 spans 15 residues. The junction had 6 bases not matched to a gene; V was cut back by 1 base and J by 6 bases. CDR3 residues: CAWSGGTSAGNEQFF. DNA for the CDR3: TGTGCCTGGAGTGGAGGGACTAGCGCGGGCAATGAGCAGTTCTTC.

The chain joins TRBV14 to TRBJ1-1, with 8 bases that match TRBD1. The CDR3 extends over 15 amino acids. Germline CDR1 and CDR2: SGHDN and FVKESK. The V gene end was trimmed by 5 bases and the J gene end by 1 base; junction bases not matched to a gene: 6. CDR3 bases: TGTGCCAGCAGCTTGTGGACAGGGACGAACACTGAAGCTTTCTTT. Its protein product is CASSLWTGTNTEAFF.

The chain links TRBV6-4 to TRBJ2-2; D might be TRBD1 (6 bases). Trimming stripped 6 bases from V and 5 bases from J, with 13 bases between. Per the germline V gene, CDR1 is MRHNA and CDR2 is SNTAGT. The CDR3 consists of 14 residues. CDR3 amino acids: CASSGTPGTGELFF. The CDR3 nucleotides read TGTGCCAGCAGCGGGACACCTGGGACCGGGGAGCTGTTTTTT.

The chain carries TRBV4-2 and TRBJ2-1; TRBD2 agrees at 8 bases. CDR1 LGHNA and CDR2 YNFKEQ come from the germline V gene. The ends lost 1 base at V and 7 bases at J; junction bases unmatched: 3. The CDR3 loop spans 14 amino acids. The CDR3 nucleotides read TGTGCCAGCAGCCAAGCTCGGGGGGGTAATGAGCAGTTCTTC. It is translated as CASSQARGGNEQFF.

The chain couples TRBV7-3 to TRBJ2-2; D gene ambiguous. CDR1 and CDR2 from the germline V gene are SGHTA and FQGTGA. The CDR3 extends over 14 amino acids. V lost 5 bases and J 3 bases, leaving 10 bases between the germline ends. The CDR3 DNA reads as TGTGCCAGCAGCCCTGGGATCTACACCGGGGAGCTGTTTTTT. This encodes CASSPGIYTGELFF.

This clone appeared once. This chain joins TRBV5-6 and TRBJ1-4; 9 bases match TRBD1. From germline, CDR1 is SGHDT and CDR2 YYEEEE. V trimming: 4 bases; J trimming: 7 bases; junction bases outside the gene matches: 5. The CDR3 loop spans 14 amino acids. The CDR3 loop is CASSRGQGFEKLFF. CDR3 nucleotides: TGTGCCAGCAGCCGGGGACAGGGATTTGAAAAACTGTTTTTT.

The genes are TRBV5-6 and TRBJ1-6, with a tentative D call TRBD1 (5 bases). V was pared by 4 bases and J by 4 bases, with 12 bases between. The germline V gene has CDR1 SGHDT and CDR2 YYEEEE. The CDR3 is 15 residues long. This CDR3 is CASSVGTAYNSPLHF. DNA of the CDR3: TGTGCCAGCAGCGTCGGGACGGCGTATAATTCACCCCTCCACTTT.

CDR3 residues: CASSKTGTGVGETQYF. The CDR3, as DNA: TGTGCCAGCAGCAAGACCGGGACAGGAGTCGGAGAGACCCAGTACTTC. V is TRBV7-3 and J is TRBJ2-5; 8 bases fit TRBD1. Looked up from germline, CDR1 is SGHTA and CDR2 is FQGTGA. This CDR3 comprises 16 residues. The junction had 12 bases not matched to a gene; V was cut back by 5 bases and J by 4 bases. The full variable domain, completed using reference TRBV7-3 and TRBJ2-5, is GAGVSQTPSNKVTEKGKYVELRCDPISGHTALYWYRQSLGQGPEFLIYFQGTGAADDSGLPNDRFFAVRPEGSVSTLKIQRTERGDSAVYLCASSKTGTGVGETQYFGPGTRLLVL.